The 2 T cell receptor beta chains reported below all come from one sample, sequenced in a study of blood T cell repertoires in COVID-19. Here immunoSEQ multiplex PCR was the method, and the copy in TCRdb shows in-frame clones only, minus some. Counted here are tens of thousands of clones, around 88% occurring once; the ten biggest clones make up around 8.1%. Sequenced sample: peripheral blood. The receptor set was obtained from a woman between 65 and 79 years old with acute or convalescent COVID-19.

The chain is built from TRBV3-1 (or the pseudogene TRBV3-2) and TRBJ2-7, with 12 nucleotides matching TRBD2. The CDR3 spans 15 residues. After removal of 4 bases from V and 0 bases from J, the junction contained 1 base not matched to a gene. Germline V lookup: CDR1 LGHDT, CDR2 YNNKEL (reference sequence). CDR3 region: CASSLGLAGSYEQYF. DNA of the CDR3: TGTGCCAGCAGCCTGGGACTAGCGGGCTCCTACGAGCAGTACTTC.

V gene TRBV25-1 combines with J gene TRBJ1-3; 8 bases are a match to TRBD1. The CDR3 sequence is 17 residues long. The trim removed 5 bases at V and 0 bases at J, leaving 9 bases unmatched. From germline, CDR1 is MGHDK and CDR2 SYGVNS. CDR3 DNA sequence: TGTGCCAGCAGTCACGGACAGGGCCGAAGCTCTGGAAACACCATATATTTT. Its protein product is CASSHGQGRSSGNTIYF.